This T cell receptor (beta chain) was observed in a study of blood T cell repertoires in COVID-19. The wider study: The United States, Italy and Spain supplied acute and convalescent COVID-19 samples. T cells, B-cell-depleted T cells, or PBMCs supplied cDNA or gDNA.

Trimming took 8 bases from V and 2 from J; bases not matched to a gene: 11. This CDR3 has 16 residues. The V gene's germline CDR1 is SEHNR and CDR2 FQNEAQ (reference sequence). Original handling: Quantification of nucleated cells was approximated via reference gene primer amplification. Clones were sequenced by immunoSEQ multiplex PCR, and TCRdb holds only the in-frame ones, with some missing. V and J calls and clone size are those listed in that table; D and trimming were worked out from the DNA. In the table there are roughly 130,000 clones, approximately 80% of which are singletons. Sequenced: peripheral blood. V is TRBV7-9 and J is TRBJ1-3, with TRBD1 matching over 8 bases. This sequence originates from a woman older than 75 with acute or convalescent COVID-19. This chain's CDR3 is CASGDFQGATGNTIYF. The CDR3, as DNA: TGTGCCAGCGGGGACTTTCAGGGGGCTACTGGAAACACCATATATTTT.